The clone carrying this TCR beta chain was counted many times. Researchers amplified the TCR beta CDR3 regions from RNA transcripts. The primer set for the first-round RT-PCR of the TCR CDR3 was HTBI. TCRdb ran MiXCR on the multiplex PCR reads and lists one entry per CDR3 protein. The data contain a few hundred thousand distinct CDR3 sequences, about 16% of them seen just once; the ten biggest clones take up 32%. This specimen belongs to a study of T cells in Graves' hyperthyroidism and ophthalmopathy. Graves' hyperthyroidism qualified as stable when ophthalmopathy did not progress within 18 months. Germline CDR1 and CDR2: LGHDT and YNNKEL (reference sequence). Trimming removed 4 bases at V and 4 bases at J, with 13 bases between. The CDR3 spans 14 residues.

The receptor comes from a woman under 40 with Graves' hyperthyroidism. Sequenced: blood. The V gene is TRBV3-1, the J gene TRBJ1-1; perhaps TRBD1 as D (5 bases). The CDR3 DNA reads as TGTGCCAGCAGCCGAACCGGGGCCGGCACTGAAGCTTTCTTT. Translated: CASSRTGAGTEAFF.